This T cell receptor beta chain was sequenced during a study of Ad26.COV2.S vaccination and SARS-CoV-2 variants. Looking at the study overall: Administration of Ad26.COV2.S was intramuscular, either once or twice 56 days apart.

This table comes from immunoSEQ multiplex PCR, and its TCRdb copy is limited to in-frame clones, with some not included. The table has hundreds of thousands of clones, about 85% seen once; the top ten hold 3.3%. Treatment in this sample: about 20 received Ad26.COV2.S at low or high dose, single or two shots; 5 received placebo; per-sample allocation not given. All samples were drawn on day 63, counting from the first vaccine or placebo injection. In Boston, an adult donor aged 18-55 years took part. V was clipped by 3 bases and J by 0 bases, with 16 bases between them. The CDR3 length is 17 residues. Germline CDR1 is ENHRY and CDR2 is SYGVKD. Turning to this clone: Its antigen is not known.

Study findings and constraints: Vaccine recipients and placebo recipients showed similar non-spike TCR breadth. Total responses of T cells may have been underestimated by the analyses of TCR breadth and depth.

The sequence was obtained from a person between 18 and 65 years old who received the Ad26.COV2.S COVID-19 vaccine or a placebo. The sample here was peripheral blood, taken in a trial of Ad26.COV2.S vaccine versus placebo. The chain recombines TRBV10-3 with TRBJ2-3; D may be TRBD1 or TRBD2 (5 bases each). CDR3 residues: CAISESEAGASTDTQYF. CDR3 DNA: TGTGCCATCAGTGAATCGGAGGCTGGGGCTAGCACAGATACGCAGTATTTT.